A selection of T cell receptor beta chains follows, all from one sample in a study of blood T cell repertoires in COVID-19. Produced via immunoSEQ multiplex PCR; TCRdb's table is partial and in-frame only. The sample has under 350,000 clones, 85% to 90% seen once; the top ten hold 1.5% to 2%. Sequencing was done on a sample of PBMCs or T cells enriched from blood (not recorded which). The source is a woman aged 55-70 years who had recovered from COVID-19. The CDR3 runs from the conserved cysteine through the conserved F or W. D genes are given only for firm matches. Size is omitted from some rows. Given values are once, few, many or a class for expanded clones.

TRBD1,once,TRBJ1-1,TRBV5-1,TGCGCCAGCAGCTTGACCATGACAGGGGGGATGCGTGAAGCTTTCTTT,CASSLTMTGGMREAFF
TRBD2,few,TRBJ2-5,TRBV7-2,TGTGCCAGCAGCTTGGCTCCGGGACTAGCGGGAGGTATCGAGACCCAGTACTTC,CASSLAPGLAGGIETQYF
-,-,TRBJ1-1,TRBV24-1,TGTGCCACCAGTGATGCCGACATCCCTGAAGCTTTCTTT,CATSDADIPEAFF
-,few,TRBJ1-3,TRBV28,TGTGCCAGCAGTGCCGAACACTCTGGAAACACCATATATTTT,CASSAEHSGNTIYF
TRBD1,-,TRBJ1-1,TRBV19,TGTGCCAGTAGTTACAGGGGGCGAAACACTGAAGCTTTCTTT,CASSYRGRNTEAFF
TRBD1,-,TRBJ1-4,TRBV28,TGTGCCGTAGGTGGGACAGGGGGAGCAACTAATGAAAAACTGTTTTTT,CAVGGTGGATNEKLFF
-,-,TRBJ1-5,TRBV5-1,TGCGCCAGCAGCTTGGGCGGAAGCAATCAGCCCCAGCATTTT,CASSLGGSNQPQHF
-,-,TRBJ1-1,TRBV10-1,TGCGCCAGCAGTGAGGGCCGAAACACTGAAGCTTTCTTT,CASSEGRNTEAFF
-,few,TRBJ1-1,TRBV16,TGTGCCAGCAGCCACGCAGGGACTGAAGCTTTCTTT,CASSHAGTEAFF
-,-,TRBJ1-2,TRBV12-3/TRBV12-4,TGTGCCAGCAGTCTCCCCCCTAGCGATGGCTACACCTTC,CASSLPPSDGYTF
TRBD1,-,TRBJ1-5,TRBV18,TGTGCCAGCTCACCAAGGACAGGGGCGGGGAATCAGCCCCAGCATTTT,CASSPRTGAGNQPQHF
TRBD2,-,TRBJ2-3,TRBV11-2,TGTGCCAGCAGCTTAGGATTAGCGGGGGGCATCACAGATACGCAGTATTTT,CASSLGLAGGITDTQYF
-,-,TRBJ1-5,TRBV27,TGTGCCAGCAGATCTCAAGGGTTTCCAGGGTCCCCGGCCACTCAGCCCCAGCATTTT,CASRSQGFPGSPATQPQHF
-,-,TRBJ1-2,TRBV19,TGTGCCAGTAGCCCAGGGCAGGACTATGGCTACACCTTC,CASSPGQDYGYTF
-,-,TRBJ2-7,TRBV28,TGTGCCAGCAGTCCCTCGACAGGGAGGTCCGGGTACGAGCAGTACTTC,CASSPSTGRSGYEQYF
-,once,TRBJ1-4,TRBV18,TGTGCCAGCTCACTCGGGGGAACTAATGAAAAACTGTTTTTT,CASSLGGTNEKLFF
TRBD1,once,TRBJ1-3,TRBV15,TGTGCCACCAGCGCCCGGGACAGGGCTGGAAACACCATATATTTT,CATSARDRAGNTIYF
TRBD1,-,TRBJ1-1,TRBV28,TGTGCCAGCAGTAGCAGGGGGCCCACTGAAGCTTTCTTT,CASSSRGPTEAFF
TRBD1,-,TRBJ2-1,TRBV24-1,TGTGCCACCAGTTGGACAGGCCAAAACAATGAGCAGTTCTTC,CATSWTGQNNEQFF
-,-,TRBJ1-4,TRBV3-1/TRBV3-2,TGTGCCAGCAGCCCCTTCCCCCTGGGAGGAGAAAATGAAAAACTGTTTTTT,CASSPFPLGGENEKLFF
TRBD1,-,TRBJ2-1,TRBV27,TGTGCCAGCAGAATGGACAGGGTTTCGTACAATGAGCAGTTCTTC,CASRMDRVSYNEQFF
TRBD2,few,TRBJ2-5,TRBV11-3,TGTGCCAGCAGCTTGTGGCGGGAGGAGGGGGAAGAGACCCAGTACTTC,CASSLWREEGEETQYF
-,-,TRBJ1-2,TRBV10-3,TGTGCCATCAGTGAGGGGGAGTGGGGCTACACCTTC,CAISEGEWGYTF
-,-,TRBJ1-2,TRBV5-1,TGCGCCAGCAGCGCAGGACGGACAAACTATGGCTACACCTTC,CASSAGRTNYGYTF
-,-,TRBJ2-3,TRBV20-1,TGCAGTGCTCAGGGGGGAGATACGCAGTATTTT,CSAQGGDTQYF
TRBD1,-,TRBJ1-2,TRBV10-3,TGTGCCATCACCCCACAGGGGGCGGAGGACTATGGCTACACCTTC,CAITPQGAEDYGYTF
-,-,TRBJ2-7,TRBV27,TGTGCCAGCAGTCTCTTAAGCCCAAGCTCCTACGAGCAGTACTTC,CASSLLSPSSYEQYF
TRBD2,few,TRBJ2-2,TRBV27,TGTGCCAGCAGCTTTAGCGGGAGGGCGAACACCGGGGAGCTGTTTTTT,CASSFSGRANTGELFF
-,-,TRBJ2-7,TRBV5-5,TGTGCCAGCAGCTCGGACAGAGCCTACGAGCAGTACTTC,CASSSDRAYEQYF
TRBD2,-,TRBJ2-2,TRBV10-2,TGCGCCAGCAGTGAGACTAGCGGGAGTACCGGGGAGCTGTTTTTT,CASSETSGSTGELFF
-,once,TRBJ2-2,TRBV7-6,TGTGCCAGCAGCTTACAATACGGTAACACCGGGGAGCTGTTTTTT,CASSLQYGNTGELFF
TRBD2,few,TRBJ2-7,TRBV18,TGTGCCAGCTCACCACTACTAGCGGGAAAAGTCTACGAGCAGTACTTC,CASSPLLAGKVYEQYF
TRBD1,-,TRBJ2-1,TRBV19,TGTGCCACCGGGACAGCCCCCTACAATGAGCAGTTCTTC,CATGTAPYNEQFF
TRBD1,-,TRBJ1-5,TRBV7-8,TGTGCCAGCAGCTTAGTTGGACAGGGGGCAAGGCAGCCCCAGCATTTT,CASSLVGQGARQPQHF
TRBD2,-,TRBJ2-5,TRBV5-1,TGCGCCAGCAGCTTGTGGGAGGGGACGGTAGAGACCCAGTACTTC,CASSLWEGTVETQYF
TRBD1,-,TRBJ2-7,TRBV7-6,TGTGCCAGCAGCTGGGAGACAGGGGAGCAGTACTTC,CASSWETGEQYF
-,-,TRBJ2-3,TRBV28,TGTGCCAGCAGCATTGACAGTGGTGATACGCAGTATTTT,CASSIDSGDTQYF
TRBD2,-,TRBJ2-5,TRBV6-1,TGTGCCAGCAGTGGGCGGCCTAGCGGGGGGGCGGAGACCCAGTACTTC,CASSGRPSGGAETQYF
-,-,TRBJ2-7,TRBV10-3,TGTGCCATCAGTGAGTCGAGAGGGCTCGAGCAGTACTTC,CAISESRGLEQYF
TRBD1,few,TRBJ2-2,TRBV18,TGTGCCAGCTCTTCCGGGACAGGGAAGGCCGGGGAGCTGTTTTTT,CASSSGTGKAGELFF
-,few,TRBJ1-5,TRBV4-1,TGCGCCAGCAGCCAAGGACACCCTAGCAATCAGCCCCAGCATTTT,CASSQGHPSNQPQHF
-,-,TRBJ1-5,TRBV19,TGTGCCAGTAGGGACAGCTATTATAGCAATCAGCCCCAGCATTTT,CASRDSYYSNQPQHF
-,-,TRBJ2-1,TRBV7-3,TGTGCCAGCAGCTTAAATCCGGGTTCCTACAATGAGCAGTTCTTC,CASSLNPGSYNEQFF
TRBD1,-,TRBJ1-1,TRBV28,TGTGCCTCCGCGACAGGGGGATTGGGGCCTGAAGCTTTCTTT,CASATGGLGPEAFF
TRBD2,-,TRBJ2-1,TRBV20-1,TGCAGTGCGAGTGGGGGAGGGGTAAATGAGCAGTTCTTC,CSASGGGVNEQFF
TRBD1,once,TRBJ1-2,TRBV11-3,TGTGCCAGCAGCTTGCAGGGGGACTATGGCTACACCTTC,CASSLQGDYGYTF